This paragraph reports one T cell receptor (beta chain). What it recognizes is unknown. In germline, CDR1 is MNHEY, CDR2 SVGEGT. V was clipped by 6 bases and J by 1 base; unmatched bases: 11. The CDR3 contains 18 residues. Each CDR3 protein is one row after TCRdb ran MiXCR on the 5' RACE reads. Of just over 300,000 distinct CDR3 sequences in the sample, roughly 20% were seen once. The sample belongs to a study of CD8 T cells in ankylosing spondylitis. Overall study findings and caveats: The authors found the disease-linked clones to be CD8+ and relatively rare in peripheral blood.

The clonotype originates from a female donor with ankylosing spondylitis or in good health (not recorded which). The chain is built from TRBV6-2 or TRBV6-3 and TRBJ2-7; 14 bases map to TRBD2. The specimen sequenced was blood, either unsorted or a sorted T cell fraction (not recorded which). The CDR3 coding sequence is TGTGCCAGCAGCTCTATGACTAGCGGGAGGGCCGGATCCTACGAGCAGTACTTC. It specifies CASSSMTSGRAGSYEQYF.